The T cell receptor beta chain described here comes from a study of T cells in Graves' hyperthyroidism and ophthalmopathy. Study background: Sampling of peripheral blood happened at initial diagnosis, prior to any treatment.

Trimming shortened V by 0 bases and J by 6 bases, and 10 bases separated the two germline ends. The CDR3 is made up of 15 amino acids. Germline V lookup: CDR1 KGHDR, CDR2 SFDVKD. The study, taken as a whole, reports: Most thyroid clonotypes expanded above 0.001 appeared in blood too. Stable hyperthyroidism was told apart from ophthalmopathy by a model built on 13 V-J features.

TCR beta CDR3 sequences were amplified from RNA transcripts. HTBI primers drove first-round RT-PCR of the TCR CDR3. TCRdb independently ran MiXCR on the multiplex PCR reads; one entry per CDR3 protein. Of approximately 600,000 distinct CDR3 sequences listed, 15% to 20% are singletons. Aged 18 to 65, the patients had hyperthyroidism that was newly diagnosed and had lasted under 2 months. A word on this clonotype: Antigen unknown.

Sample: blood. The chain links TRBV24-1 to TRBJ2-2; D is unclear. The TCR comes from a woman aged 30 to 39 with Graves' hyperthyroidism. The CDR3 nucleotides are TGTGCCACCAGTGATTTGCTGCGAGATCCCGGGGAGCTGTTTTTT. It encodes CATSDLLRDPGELFF.